The 15 T cell receptor beta chains reported below all come from one sample, sequenced in a study of regulatory T cells in long-lasting Graves disease. With iRepertoire HTBI primers and Arm-PCR of CDR3 regions, TCR beta libraries were built. TCRdb reprocessed the multiplex PCR reads with MiXCR, giving one entry per CDR3 protein. The table shows hundreds of thousands of distinct CDR3 sequences, with approximately 16% occurring only once. Time point meaning: newly diagnosed GD, antithyroid drugs for less than 3 months. The TCR library was prepared using RNA isolated from PBMCs. The same sample was also studied in work on T cells in Graves' hyperthyroidism and ophthalmopathy.

The source material was peripheral blood mononuclear cells (PBMCs), sampled at new diagnosis, from a patient treated with antithyroid drugs. The receptors derive from a man in his forties with Graves disease.

This clonotype was counted at least ten times. The chain combines TRBV3-1 with TRBJ2-7; TRBD1 might be the D (5 bases). Germline values: CDR1 LGHDT, CDR2 YNNKEL (reference sequence). V gave up 0 bases and J gave up 6 bases, with 15 bases separating them. The CDR3 runs to 15 residues. This chain's CDR3 is CASSQDKGRVGEQYF. CDR3 in DNA: TGTGCCAGCAGCCAAGATAAAGGCAGGGTGGGCGAGCAGTACTTC.

The V call is TRBV30, the J call TRBJ2-7, with TRBD2 matching over 7 bases. Germline V gives CDR1 GTSNPN, CDR2 SVGIG (reference sequence). V lost 5 bases, J lost 1 base, and 5 bases stayed unmatched. The CDR3 totals 13 residues. The CDR3 DNA is TGTGCCTGGTGTTCGGGGGGTTCCTACGAGCAGTACTTC. Amino acids: CAWCSGGSYEQYF.

A few counts support this clonotype. The chain combines TRBV5-1 with TRBJ2-2, with D perhaps matching TRBD1 or TRBD2 (5 bases each). The CDR3 is made up of 14 amino acids. V lost 1 base, J lost 4 bases, and 8 bases lay in between. Germline lookup yields CDR1 SGHRS and CDR2 YFSETQ. The CDR3 DNA is TGCGCCAGCAGCTTGTACGGGGCCACCGGGGAGCTGTTTTTT. Protein product: CASSLYGATGELFF.

This clonotype was seen repeatedly, ten times or more. Here the CDR3 reads CASSHPSGGAYEQFF. The CDR3 nucleotides are TGTGCCAGCAGTCACCCTAGCGGGGGGGCCTATGAGCAGTTCTTC. This chain connects TRBV6-1 to TRBJ2-1, with TRBD2 matching 12 bases. Germline assignment: CDR1 MNHNS and CDR2 SASEGT. The trim removed 5 bases at V and 8 bases at J, leaving 7 bases unmatched. The CDR3 contains 15 residues.

The sample holds a few counts of this clonotype. V and J are TRBV20-1 and TRBJ1-4, with a weak D call TRBD1 (5 bases). V lost 6 bases, J lost 8 bases, and 16 bases lay in between. Germline V gene sequence: CDR1 DFQATT, CDR2 SNEGSKA (reference sequence). This CDR3 contains 13 residues. The CDR3 is CSASNGRDEKLFF. CDR3 nucleotides: TGCAGTGCGTCAAATGGGAGGGACGAAAAACTGTTTTTT.

This clonotype was picked up a small number of times. This chain uses TRBV10-3 with TRBJ2-2; the D is unclear. This CDR3 is built from 18 residues. From germline, CDR1 is ENHRY and CDR2 SYGVKD. Deletions cut 1 base from V and 0 bases from J, with 15 bases between. The CDR3 here is CAISEWVAVTPNTGELFF. As DNA, the CDR3 is TGTGCCATCAGTGAGTGGGTCGCGGTGACCCCGAACACCGGGGAGCTGTTTTTT.

This clonotype has a handful of counts. The gene calls are TRBV6-2 or TRBV6-3 and TRBJ1-1, with 9 bases lining up with TRBD1. Looked up from germline, CDR1 is MNHEY and CDR2 is SVGEGT. Trimming took 5 bases from V and 5 from J; bases not matched to a gene: 6. The CDR3 spans 14 residues. CDR3 loop: CASSADRGETEAFF. CDR3 sequence (DNA): TGTGCCAGCAGTGCCGACAGGGGGGAGACTGAAGCTTTCTTT.

Concerning this clonotype: A much larger clone lies a single base off, so this may be a read error. The rearrangement uses TRBV6-6 and TRBJ1-2; D not resolved. The CDR3 has 14 residues. Germline V gene lookup returns CDR1 MNHNY and CDR2 SVGAGI (reference sequence). CDR3 sequence (DNA): TGTGCCTGCAGTTACTCGCAAAGGGCGCGGGGCTACACCTTC. Translating gives CACSYSQRARGYTF.

This clonotype appeared many times. The V and J genes are TRBV2 and TRBJ1-5, with D unresolved. This CDR3 has 14 residues. With 6 bases removed from V and 2 bases from J, the gap between germline ends came to 11 bases. CDR1 SNHLY and CDR2 FYNNEI come from the germline V gene. CDR3 residues: CASSQATGNQPQHF. CDR3 coding DNA: TGTGCCAGCAGCCAAGCAACAGGCAATCAGCCCCAGCATTTT. Filled out from reference TRBV2 and TRBJ1-5, the complete variable domain reads EPEVTQTPSHQVTQMGQEVILRCVPISNHLYFYWYRQILGQKVEFLVSFYNNEISEKSEIFDDQFSVERPDGSNFTLKIRSTKLEDSAMYFCASSQATGNQPQHFGDGTRLSIL.

The V gene is TRBV20-1, the J gene TRBJ2-7; TRBD1 agrees at 9 bases. Trimming removed 0 bases from V and 5 bases from J; junction bases left unmatched: 8. This CDR3 region has 15 residues. Germline-derived CDR1 and CDR2 are DFQATT and SNEGSKA (reference sequence). CDR3 in amino acids: CSARDPGQGGNEQYF. The CDR3 DNA sequence: TGCAGTGCTAGAGACCCGGGACAGGGTGGGAACGAGCAGTACTTC.

This clonotype was recorded many times. Here the CDR3 DNA reads TGTGCCAGCAGGACAGGGGGGGCCAAGGGCACCGGGGAGCTGTTTTTT. Protein sequence: CASRTGGAKGTGELFF. The V call is TRBV2, the J call TRBJ2-2; TRBD1 matches at 9 bases. This CDR3 is 16 amino acids long. V was pared by 6 bases and J by 4 bases, with 9 bases of the junction left unmatched. Germline values: CDR1 SNHLY, CDR2 FYNNEI.

This clonotype was seen a few times. V gene TRBV10-3 combines with J gene TRBJ1-2; D uncertain. CDR1 ENHRY and CDR2 SYGVKD come from the germline V gene. There are 13 residues in the CDR3. The V and J ends lost 11 bases and 5 bases respectively, with 18 bases between them. CDR3 DNA: TGTGCCTCGGCGAATCTAACATTTTATGGCTACACCTTC. Translating it yields CASANLTFYGYTF.

This clonotype appeared many times. This chain uses TRBV5-1 with TRBJ2-3; TRBD1 matches 8 bases. V lost 0 bases to trimming and J lost 5 bases; unmatched junction nucleotides: 5. The CDR3 runs to 15 residues. Germline lookup yields CDR1 SGHRS and CDR2 YFSETQ. The DNA for the CDR3 is TGCGCCAGCAGCTTGGAGGTGACAGGGGTAGATACGCAGTATTTT. It translates to CASSLEVTGVDTQYF.

J is TRBJ1-3 and V is TRBV7-3; the D is unclear. The CDR3 is 13 residues long. Looked up from germline, CDR1 is SGHTA and CDR2 is FQGTGA. Trimming removed 8 bases at V and 0 bases at J, with 8 bases between. CDR3: CASSGNSGNTIYF. CDR3 DNA: TGTGCCAGCTCGGGGAACTCTGGAAACACCATATATTTT.

This clonotype appeared many times. The chain is built from TRBV11-1 and TRBJ1-1; the D is unclear. The CDR3 consists of 15 residues. The V and J ends lost 1 base and 1 base respectively, with 10 bases between them. The V gene's germline CDR1 is SGHAT and CDR2 FQDESV (reference sequence). In DNA, the CDR3 is TGTGCCAGCAGCTTAGGTGTGAGGTGGAACACTGAAGCTTTCTTT. This translates into CASSLGVRWNTEAFF.